One and the same sample provided the 21 T cell receptor beta chains below, sequenced in a study of CD4 and CD8 cells across lung adenocarcinoma regions. From the PCR reads, TCRdb called clonotypes with MiXCR, one entry per CDR3 protein. The sample has some 7,800 distinct CDR3 sequences; over 40% are singletons. Sequencing input: CD8+ T cells from the center of a lung tumor. All receptors come from a male donor with lung adenocarcinoma. The CD4 and CD8 labels of this study may be unreliable.

This clonotype has a handful of counts. J is TRBJ1-1 and V is TRBV4-2, with a weak D call TRBD1 (6 bases). This CDR3 is built from 14 residues. Per germline, CDR1 LGHNA and CDR2 YNFKEQ. The ends were cut back, 4 bases at V and 1 base at J, with 10 bases in the middle. CDR3 residues: CASSPGHWNTEAFF. The CDR3 nucleotides are TGTGCCAGCAGCCCGGGACACTGGAACACTGAAGCTTTCTTT.

This rearrangement joins TRBV6-1 to TRBJ2-3; D gene unclear. The V end was cut by 2 bases, the J end by 6 bases, with 6 bases between. Germline-derived CDR1 and CDR2 are MNHNS and SASEGT. The CDR3 runs 12 residues. In nucleotides, the CDR3 is TGTGCCAGCAGTGAACCACCTGATACGCAGTATTTT. It is translated as CASSEPPDTQYF.

Here the CDR3 DNA reads TGTGCCAGCAGTTTTGGAACAGCGGGCAATGAGCAGTTCTTC. It codes for CASSFGTAGNEQFF. This chain links TRBV12-3 or TRBV12-4 with TRBJ2-1, with D maybe TRBD2 (6 bases). The CDR3 is made up of 14 amino acids. The germline V and J ends were trimmed by 3 bases and 6 bases, with 12 bases remaining between them.

This clonotype is a singleton in its sample. This chain uses TRBV27 with TRBJ2-3; D perhaps matches TRBD2 (6 bases). CDR1 and CDR2 (germline): MNHEY, SMNVEV (reference sequence). With 7 bases removed from V and 9 bases from J, the gap between germline ends came to 20 bases. This CDR3 has 14 amino acids. The CDR3 loop reads CASKGRRAKDTQYF. As DNA, the CDR3 is TGTGCCAGCAAGGGGCGGAGGGCCAAAGACACGCAGTATTTT.

The chain carries TRBV6-1 and TRBJ2-1; weak D call: TRBD1 (5 bases). Trimming stripped 1 base from V and 6 bases from J, with 7 bases between. This CDR3 is 13 amino acids long. CDR1 is MNHNS and CDR2 is SASEGT in the germline V gene. This CDR3 reads CASSEVGANEQFF. The CDR3 DNA reads TGTGCCAGCAGTGAAGTAGGGGCCAATGAGCAGTTCTTC.

The chain combines TRBV7-2 with TRBJ2-1; 7 nucleotides align to TRBD2. The junction had 8 bases not matched to a gene; V was cut back by 6 bases and J by 6 bases. The germline gives CDR1 SGHTA, CDR2 FQGNSA. The CDR3 is made up of 14 amino acids. The CDR3 nucleotides are TGTGCCAGCAGACCTACCGGGACTACCAATGAGCAGTTCTTC. This gives the protein CASRPTGTTNEQFF.

This clonotype was observed many times. The rearrangement joins TRBV5-1 to TRBJ2-1, with 8 positions matching TRBD2. The CDR3 runs 14 residues. The J segment lost 7 bases and the V segment lost 4 bases, leaving 7 bases of the junction unmatched. Looked up from germline, CDR1 is SGHRS and CDR2 is YFSETQ. DNA of the CDR3: TGCGCCAGCAGCGCAGCGGGAGCTGGGAATGAGCAGTTCTTC. Translated: CASSAAGAGNEQFF.

This clonotype is deemed medium-sized (0.01 to 0.1%). The J gene is TRBJ2-5, the V gene TRBV6-5; D may be TRBD1 (6 bases). Germline V gives CDR1 MNHEY, CDR2 SVGAGI. The V end was cut by 0 bases, the J end by 1 base, with 6 bases between. This CDR3 comprises 14 residues. For the CDR3, the DNA is TGTGCCAGCAGTTACTCGGGGGCCCAAGAGACCCAGTACTTC. This encodes CASSYSGAQETQYF.

V and J are TRBV6-5 and TRBJ2-1; no definite D call. The J call could be wrong; TRBJ2-7 is a better fit for the DNA end. The CDR3 consists of 13 residues. Germline CDR1 is MNHEY and CDR2 is SVGAGI. In nucleotides, the CDR3 is TGTGCCAGCAGTTATGGGCAAACCTACGAGCAGTACTTC. This codes for CASSYGQTYEQYF.

The rearrangement uses TRBV27 and TRBJ2-3; 8 nucleotides align to TRBD2. V dropped 4 bases and J dropped 0; count of bases not matched to a gene: 9. This CDR3 region has 17 residues. In germline, CDR1 is MNHEY, CDR2 SMNVEV (reference sequence). CDR3 region: CASSSMRRGVSTDTQYF. The CDR3 DNA is TGTGCCAGCAGTTCTATGCGGCGGGGGGTTAGCACAGATACGCAGTATTTT.

Of note for this clonotype: Relative to the germline gene, one junction end is altered; a read error may explain this. The chain carries TRBV6-5 and TRBJ2-3, with D perhaps TRBD2 (6 bases). With the DNA end fitting TRBJ2-4 better, the J assignment may be wrong. Per germline, CDR1 MNHEY and CDR2 SVGAGI. The CDR3 runs 18 residues. The CDR3 loop reads CASSYAPGVVRAKDIQYF. The CDR3 nucleotides are TGTGCCAGCAGTTACGCTCCGGGGGTGGTGCGAGCCAAAGACATTCAGTACTTC.

This clonotype has ten or more counts. The chain has TRBV9 and TRBJ2-5; TRBD2 might be the D (6 bases). V shed 2 bases and J shed 5 bases, with 16 bases lying between them. Germline V gives CDR1 SGDLS, CDR2 YYNGEE. The CDR3 length is 15 residues. CDR3 bases: TGTGCCAGCAGCGTGGGAGGACTCGTAGACGAGACCCAGTACTTC. Its translation: CASSVGGLVDETQYF. The full variable domain, its missing parts supplied by reference TRBV9 and TRBJ2-5, is DSGVTQTPKHLITATGQRVTLRCSPRSGDLSVYWYQQSLDQGLQFLIQYYNGEERAKGNILERFSAQQFPDLHSELNLSSLELGDSALYFCASSVGGLVDETQYFGPGTRLLVL.

V usage is TRBV27 and J usage is TRBJ2-2; D unclear. Per the germline V gene, CDR1 is MNHEY and CDR2 is SMNVEV (reference sequence). The CDR3 totals 15 residues. The ends were cut back, 0 bases at V and 5 bases at J, with 10 bases in the middle. The DNA for the CDR3 is TGTGCCAGCAGTTTATCGATAAGTCAGACCGGGGAGCTGTTTTTT. Translation gives CASSLSISQTGELFF.

This clonotype was seen a handful of times. V and J are TRBV6-1 and TRBJ2-7; 8 bases map to TRBD2. The ends lost 5 bases at V and 0 bases at J; junction bases unmatched: 9. Per the germline V gene, CDR1 is MNHNS and CDR2 is SASEGT. The CDR3 loop spans 16 amino acids. CDR3 residues: CASSREAGDYSYEQYF. The CDR3 bases are TGTGCCAGCAGTCGGGAAGCGGGGGATTACTCCTACGAGCAGTACTTC.

The chain employs TRBV6-1 and TRBJ2-2, with a weak D call TRBD1 (5 bases). This CDR3 is built from 14 residues. V lost 7 bases, J lost 0 bases, and 9 bases lay in between. CDR1 MNHNS and CDR2 SASEGT come from the germline V gene. The chain's CDR3 is CASTWTPNTGELFF. The DNA of the CDR3 is TGTGCCAGCACCTGGACACCGAACACCGGGGAGCTGTTTTTT.

This clonotype was recorded many times. The genes are TRBV4-1 and TRBJ2-1, with TRBD2 matching over 11 bases. CDR1 is MGHRA and CDR2 is YSYEKL in the germline V gene. V gave up 4 bases and J gave up 0 bases; unmatched junction bases: 5. This CDR3 contains 17 residues. CDR3: CASSLHTSGGSYNEQFF. In DNA, the CDR3 is TGCGCCAGCAGCCTCCACACTAGCGGGGGCTCCTACAATGAGCAGTTCTTC.

This clonotype came up many times. The chain carries TRBV4-1 and TRBJ2-1, with TRBD2 identical over 12 bases. V lost 1 base, J lost 6 bases, and 19 bases stayed unmatched. This CDR3 has 21 residues. Germline CDR1 reads MGHRA; CDR2 reads YSYEKL. The CDR3 sequence is CASSQGGWGLAGGTLGNEQFF. CDR3 bases: TGCGCCAGCAGCCAAGGGGGGTGGGGGCTAGCGGGGGGGACGCTGGGCAATGAGCAGTTCTTC.

A few counts support this clonotype. This chain connects TRBV6-1 to TRBJ2-7; D is undetermined. Germline V lookup: CDR1 MNHNS, CDR2 SASEGT. Deletions cut 6 bases from V and 0 bases from J, with 9 bases between. CDR3 length: 13 amino acids. Here the CDR3 DNA reads TGTGCCAGCAGGCTTCCCAGCTCCTACGAGCAGTACTTC. This translates into CASRLPSSYEQYF.

The chain carries TRBV6-1 and TRBJ1-6; D gene uncertain. The CDR3 runs 14 residues. From germline, CDR1 is MNHNS and CDR2 SASEGT. V was cut by 7 bases and J by 5 bases, with 12 bases left in between. CDR3 in amino acids: CASTELENNSPLHF. The CDR3 DNA reads TGTGCCAGCACCGAGCTAGAGAATAATTCACCCCTCCACTTT.

The chain has TRBV12-5 and TRBJ2-3; TRBD1 or TRBD2 may be the D gene (5 bases each). The DNA matches TRBJ2-7 better at its end, which makes the J call doubtful. This CDR3 contains 15 residues. CDR1 LGHNT and CDR2 FRNRAP come from the germline V gene. CDR3 nucleotides: TGTGCTAGTGGATTAGGAGACGGGGCCAGTTCGGCGCAGTACTTC. It translates to CASGLGDGASSAQYF.

In its sample, this clonotype was seen a few times. The rearrangement uses TRBV7-9 and TRBJ2-3, with D uncertain. Trimming stripped 5 bases from V and 3 bases from J, with 3 bases between. CDR3 size: 11 residues. CDR1 and CDR2 from the germline V gene are SEHNR and FQNEAQ (reference sequence). The CDR3 bases are TGTGCCAGCAGCCTGACAGATACGCAGTATTTT. It yields the protein CASSLTDTQYF.